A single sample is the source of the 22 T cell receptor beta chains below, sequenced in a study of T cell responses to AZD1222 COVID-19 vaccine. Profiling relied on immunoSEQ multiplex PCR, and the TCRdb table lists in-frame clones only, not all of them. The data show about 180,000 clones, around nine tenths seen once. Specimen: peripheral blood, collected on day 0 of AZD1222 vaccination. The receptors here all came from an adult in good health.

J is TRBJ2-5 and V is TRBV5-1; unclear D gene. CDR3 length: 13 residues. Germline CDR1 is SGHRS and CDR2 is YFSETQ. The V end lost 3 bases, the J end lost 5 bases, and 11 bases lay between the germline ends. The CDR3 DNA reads TGCGCCAGCAGCTCCACTAACCCGGAGACCCAGTACTTC. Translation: CASSSTNPETQYF.

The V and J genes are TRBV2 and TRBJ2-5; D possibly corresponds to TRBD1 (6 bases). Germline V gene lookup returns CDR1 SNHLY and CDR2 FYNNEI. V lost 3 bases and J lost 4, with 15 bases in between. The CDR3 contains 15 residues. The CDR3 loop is CASSDRTVSGETQYF. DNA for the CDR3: TGTGCCAGCAGTGACCGGACAGTCTCGGGAGAGACCCAGTACTTC.

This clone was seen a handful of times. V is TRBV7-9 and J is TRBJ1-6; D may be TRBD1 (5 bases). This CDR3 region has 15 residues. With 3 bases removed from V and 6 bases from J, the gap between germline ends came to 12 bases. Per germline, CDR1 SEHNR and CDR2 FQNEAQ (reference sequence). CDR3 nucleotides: TGTGCCAGCAGCTTTCAGGGATGGGGTAATTCACCCCTCCACTTT. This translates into CASSFQGWGNSPLHF. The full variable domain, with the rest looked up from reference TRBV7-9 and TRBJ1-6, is DTGVSQNPRHKITKRGQNVTFRCDPISEHNRLYWYRQTLGQGPEFLTYFQNEAQLEKSRLLSDRFSAERPKGSFSTLEIQRTEQGDSAMYLCASSFQGWGNSPLHFGNGTRLTVT.

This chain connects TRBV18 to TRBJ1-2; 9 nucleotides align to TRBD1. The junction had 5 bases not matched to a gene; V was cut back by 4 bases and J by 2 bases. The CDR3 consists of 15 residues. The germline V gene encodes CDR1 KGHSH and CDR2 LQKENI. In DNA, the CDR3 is TGTGCCAGCTCACAACAGGGGGCAGGGAACTATGGCTACACCTTC. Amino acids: CASSQQGAGNYGYTF.

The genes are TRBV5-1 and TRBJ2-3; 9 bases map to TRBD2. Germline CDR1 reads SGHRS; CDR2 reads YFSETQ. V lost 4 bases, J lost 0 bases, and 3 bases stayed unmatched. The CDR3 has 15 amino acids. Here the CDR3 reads CASSRLAASTDTQYF. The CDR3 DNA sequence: TGCGCCAGCAGCCGACTAGCGGCTAGCACAGATACGCAGTATTTT.

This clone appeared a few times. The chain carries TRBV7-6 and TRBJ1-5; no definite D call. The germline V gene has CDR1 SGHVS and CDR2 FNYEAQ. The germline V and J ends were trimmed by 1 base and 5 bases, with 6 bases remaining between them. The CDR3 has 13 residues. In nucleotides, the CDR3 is TGTGCCAGCAGCTTAGGTGGAGATCAGCCCCAGCATTTT. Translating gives CASSLGGDQPQHF.

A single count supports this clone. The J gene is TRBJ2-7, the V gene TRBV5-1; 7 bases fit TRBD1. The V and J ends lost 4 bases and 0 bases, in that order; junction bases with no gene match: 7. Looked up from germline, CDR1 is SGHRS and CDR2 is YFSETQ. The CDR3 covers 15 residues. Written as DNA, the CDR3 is TGCGCCAGCAGCCTAACAGGGGCCCTCTCCTACGAGCAGTACTTC. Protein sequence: CASSLTGALSYEQYF.

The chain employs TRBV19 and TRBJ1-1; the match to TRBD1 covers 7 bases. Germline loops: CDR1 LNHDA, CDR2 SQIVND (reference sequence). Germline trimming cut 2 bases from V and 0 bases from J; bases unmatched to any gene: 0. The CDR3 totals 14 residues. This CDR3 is CASSIRGLNTEAFF. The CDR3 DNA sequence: TGTGCCAGTAGTATAAGGGGGCTGAACACTGAAGCTTTCTTT.

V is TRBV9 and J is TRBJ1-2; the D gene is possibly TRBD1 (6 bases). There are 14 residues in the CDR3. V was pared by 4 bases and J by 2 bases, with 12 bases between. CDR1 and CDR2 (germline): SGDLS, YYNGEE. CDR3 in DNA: TGTGCCAGCAGCACACGACAGGAGAACTATGGCTACACCTTC. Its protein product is CASSTRQENYGYTF.

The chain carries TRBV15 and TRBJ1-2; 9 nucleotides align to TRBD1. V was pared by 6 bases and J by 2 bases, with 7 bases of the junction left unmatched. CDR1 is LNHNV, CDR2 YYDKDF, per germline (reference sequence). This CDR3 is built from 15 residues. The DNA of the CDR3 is TGTGCCACCAGTGTGGACAGGGGAGGGAACTATGGCTACACCTTC. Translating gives CATSVDRGGNYGYTF.

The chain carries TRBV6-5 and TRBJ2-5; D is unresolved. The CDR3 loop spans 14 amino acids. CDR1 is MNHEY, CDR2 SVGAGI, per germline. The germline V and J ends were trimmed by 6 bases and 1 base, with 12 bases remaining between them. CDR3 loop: CASSVRSPQETQYF. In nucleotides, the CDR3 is TGTGCCAGCAGCGTTCGGAGTCCCCAAGAGACCCAGTACTTC.

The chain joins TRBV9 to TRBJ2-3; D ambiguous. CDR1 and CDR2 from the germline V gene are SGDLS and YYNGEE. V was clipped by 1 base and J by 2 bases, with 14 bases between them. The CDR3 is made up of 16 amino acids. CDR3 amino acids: CASSVTGHVPTDTQYF. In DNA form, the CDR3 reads TGTGCCAGCAGCGTAACTGGGCATGTCCCCACAGATACGCAGTATTTT.

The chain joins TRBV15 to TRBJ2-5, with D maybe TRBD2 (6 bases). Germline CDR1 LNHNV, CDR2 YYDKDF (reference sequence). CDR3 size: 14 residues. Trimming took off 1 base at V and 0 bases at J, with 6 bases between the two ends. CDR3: CATSRGGDQETQYF. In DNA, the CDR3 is TGTGCCACCAGCAGAGGGGGGGACCAAGAGACCCAGTACTTC.

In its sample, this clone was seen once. The CDR3 spells CASSLSGLAGTYEQYF. Here the CDR3 DNA reads TGTGCCAGCAGTTTATCTGGACTAGCGGGAACCTACGAGCAGTACTTC. The V gene is TRBV27, the J gene TRBJ2-7, with 12 nucleotides matching TRBD2. The CDR3 covers 16 residues. J was trimmed by 2 bases and V by 0 bases; bases with no gene match: 2. Germline values: CDR1 MNHEY, CDR2 SMNVEV (reference sequence).

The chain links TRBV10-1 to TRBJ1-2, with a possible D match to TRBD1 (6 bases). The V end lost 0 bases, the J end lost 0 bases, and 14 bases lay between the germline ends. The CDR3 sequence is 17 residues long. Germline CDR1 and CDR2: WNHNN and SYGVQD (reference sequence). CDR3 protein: CASSESQKRTANYGYTF. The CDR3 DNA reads TGCGCCAGCAGTGAGTCGCAAAAACGGACAGCTAACTATGGCTACACCTTC.

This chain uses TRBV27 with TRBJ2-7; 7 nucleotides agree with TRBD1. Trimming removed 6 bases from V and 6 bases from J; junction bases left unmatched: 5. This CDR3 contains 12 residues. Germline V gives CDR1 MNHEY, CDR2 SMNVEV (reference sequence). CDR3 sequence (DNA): TGTGCCAGCAGGGCACAGGGGAGCGAGCAGTACTTC. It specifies CASRAQGSEQYF.

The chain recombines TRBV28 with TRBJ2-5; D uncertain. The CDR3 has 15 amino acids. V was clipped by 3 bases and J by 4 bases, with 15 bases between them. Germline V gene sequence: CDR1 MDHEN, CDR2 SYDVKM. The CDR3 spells CASSFSGRTGETQYF. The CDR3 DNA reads TGTGCCAGCAGTTTTAGTGGTCGGACCGGAGAGACCCAGTACTTC.

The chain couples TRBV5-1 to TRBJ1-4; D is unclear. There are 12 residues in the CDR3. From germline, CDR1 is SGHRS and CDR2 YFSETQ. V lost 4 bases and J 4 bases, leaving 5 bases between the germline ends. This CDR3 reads CASSPNNEKLFF. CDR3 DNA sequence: TGCGCCAGCAGCCCAAATAATGAAAAACTGTTTTTT.

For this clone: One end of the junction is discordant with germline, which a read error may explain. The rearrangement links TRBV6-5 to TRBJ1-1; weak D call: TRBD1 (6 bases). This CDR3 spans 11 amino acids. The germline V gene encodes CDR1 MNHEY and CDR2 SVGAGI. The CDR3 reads CQSGGEGKAFF. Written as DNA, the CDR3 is TGCCAGAGCGGGGGCGAGGGGAAAGCTTTCTTT.

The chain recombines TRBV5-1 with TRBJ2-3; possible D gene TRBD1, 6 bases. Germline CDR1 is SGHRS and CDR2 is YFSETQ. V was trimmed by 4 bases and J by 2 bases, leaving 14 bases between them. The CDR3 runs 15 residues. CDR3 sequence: CASSTGQRNTDTQYF. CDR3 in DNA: TGCGCCAGCAGCACGGGACAACGCAACACAGATACGCAGTATTTT.

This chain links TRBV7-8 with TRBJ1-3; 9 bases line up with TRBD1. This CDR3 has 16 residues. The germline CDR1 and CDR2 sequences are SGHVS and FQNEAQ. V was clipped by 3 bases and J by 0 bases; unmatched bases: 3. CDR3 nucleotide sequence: TGTGCCAGCAGCTTGGGGACAGGGATCTCTGGAAACACCATATATTTT. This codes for CASSLGTGISGNTIYF. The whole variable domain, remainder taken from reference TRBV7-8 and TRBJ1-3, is GAGVSQSPRYKVAKRGQDVALRCDPISGHVSLFWYQQALGQGPEFLTYFQNEAQLDKSGLPSDRFFAERPEGSVSTLKIQRTQQEDSAVYLCASSLGTGISGNTIYFGEGSWLTVV.

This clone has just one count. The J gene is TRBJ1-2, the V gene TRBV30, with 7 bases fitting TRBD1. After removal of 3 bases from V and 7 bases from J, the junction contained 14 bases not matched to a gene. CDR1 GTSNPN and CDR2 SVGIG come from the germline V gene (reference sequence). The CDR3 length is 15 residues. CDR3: CAWSRYRGPQGGYTF. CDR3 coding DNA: TGTGCCTGGAGCAGGTACAGGGGACCGCAGGGTGGCTACACCTTC.